The present T cell receptor (beta chain) was sequenced within a study of lymphopenia after photon versus proton radiotherapy. As to this clone: Its antigen is currently unknown.

Produced via immunoSEQ multiplex PCR; TCRdb's table is partial and in-frame only. This table has 55,000 to 70,000 clones, approximately 91% appearing once. Germline lookup yields CDR1 SGHAT and CDR2 FQNNGV. Trimming took 5 bases from V and 8 from J, leaving 10 bases between them. This CDR3 region has 12 residues. Broader study findings: Under photons, naive T cells and diversity fell while effector/memory populations rose. Better survival with proton therapy was suggested as possible, not demonstrated. A bigger post-nadir fall in TCR diversity correlated inversely with survival time in deceased patients.

The clonotype was recovered from a woman aged 65 to 85 with pancreatic cancer. Sequenced material: peripheral blood, taken from a patient treated with photon-based radiotherapy. The rearrangement uses TRBV11-2 and TRBJ1-5, with D unclear. The CDR3 sequence is CASSQGNKPQHF. The DNA for the CDR3 is TGTGCCAGCAGCCAAGGTAATAAGCCCCAGCATTTT.